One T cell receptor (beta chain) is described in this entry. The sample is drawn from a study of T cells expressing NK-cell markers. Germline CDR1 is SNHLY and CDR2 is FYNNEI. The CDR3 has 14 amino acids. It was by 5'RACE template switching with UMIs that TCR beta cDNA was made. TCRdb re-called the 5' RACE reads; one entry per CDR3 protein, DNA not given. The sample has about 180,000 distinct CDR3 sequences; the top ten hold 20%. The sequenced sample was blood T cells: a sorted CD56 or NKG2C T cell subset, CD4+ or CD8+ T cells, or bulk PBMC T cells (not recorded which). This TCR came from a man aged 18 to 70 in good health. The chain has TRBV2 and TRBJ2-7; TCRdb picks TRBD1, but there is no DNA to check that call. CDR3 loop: CASSAGTGVDEQYF. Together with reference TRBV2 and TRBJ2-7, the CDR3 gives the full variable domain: EPEVTQTPSHQVTQMGQEVILRCVPISNHLYFYWYRQILGQKVEFLVSFYNNEISEKSEIFDDQFSVERPDGSNFTLKIRSTKLEDSAMYFCASSAGTGVDEQYFGPGTRLTVT.